Below, 5 T cell receptor beta chains from the same sample are listed, as sequenced in a study of shared clonotypes between healthy human individuals. Repertoires were generated with immunoSEQ multiplex PCR, while TCRdb's copy carries only in-frame clones and drops some. The table lists 180,000 or so clones, around 93% of them singletons. The sample taken for sequencing was naive CD4+ T cells sorted from blood. Subset meaning: CD45RA+ positively selected. These receptors were obtained from a woman aged 25 to 39 in good health.

The chain carries TRBV28 and TRBJ1-5, with D tentatively TRBD1 (5 bases). The CDR3 length is 17 residues. V was trimmed by 5 bases and J by 4 bases, leaving 21 bases between them. CDR1 and CDR2 (germline): MDHEN, SYDVKM. DNA for the CDR3: TGTGCCAGCAGTCTCCCCCCTCGGCAGGGCCGAAATCAGCCCCAGCATTTT. This encodes CASSLPPRQGRNQPQHF.

The chain uses TRBV19 and TRBJ2-1; 9 bases match TRBD2. V was pared by 10 bases and J by 4 bases, with 2 bases of the junction left unmatched. The germline V gene has CDR1 LNHDA and CDR2 SQIVND (reference sequence). The CDR3 contains 12 residues. The CDR3 DNA reads TGTGCCACGGGACTAGCATACAATGAGCAGTTCTTC. Encoded protein: CATGLAYNEQFF.

This rearrangement joins TRBV5-1 to TRBJ1-2; the D is unclear. The germline V gene encodes CDR1 SGHRS and CDR2 YFSETQ. Trimming pared 0 bases from V and 8 bases from J, leaving 14 bases between. The CDR3 is 14 amino acids. CDR3 loop: CASSLAGGRQGYTF. The CDR3 bases are TGCGCCAGCAGCTTGGCCGGCGGCCGGCAAGGCTACACCTTC.

The chain couples TRBV15 to TRBJ1-5; 8 bases map to TRBD1. The ends lost 3 bases at V and 2 bases at J; junction bases unmatched: 6. Germline V gene lookup returns CDR1 LNHNV and CDR2 YYDKDF (reference sequence). The CDR3 has 16 amino acids. The CDR3 loop reads CATSRDRVLGNQPQHF. The CDR3 nucleotides are TGTGCCACCAGCAGGGACAGGGTTTTGGGCAATCAGCCCCAGCATTTT.

The chain joins TRBV19 to TRBJ2-5; D perhaps matches TRBD2 (6 bases). The end of the DNA fits TRBJ2-7 better, so the J call may be wrong. CDR3 length: 13 residues. Looked up from germline, CDR1 is LNHDA and CDR2 is SQIVND (reference sequence). The CDR3 region has the DNA TGTGCCAAGAGCCTGGGGACTTTCTACGAGCAGTACTTC. Translated: CAKSLGTFYEQYF.